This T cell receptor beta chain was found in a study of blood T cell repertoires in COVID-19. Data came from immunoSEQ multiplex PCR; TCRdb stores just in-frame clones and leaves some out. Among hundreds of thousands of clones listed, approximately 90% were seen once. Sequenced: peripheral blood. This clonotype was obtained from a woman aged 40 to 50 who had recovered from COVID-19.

CDR3 loop: CASSQGQGDYGYTF. The CDR3, as DNA: TGTGCCAGCAGCCAAGGACAGGGAGACTATGGCTACACCTTC. This chain connects TRBV7-9 to TRBJ1-2; 8 nucleotides match TRBD1. Germline CDR1 SEHNR, CDR2 FQNEAQ (reference sequence). The CDR3 has 14 amino acids. V lost 5 bases to trimming and J lost 3 bases; unmatched junction nucleotides: 5.